This TCR beta chain was retrieved from a study of T cell repertoires in cytomegalovirus infection. At the level of the study: A matching HLA type, together with CMV infection, was signaled by public TCR beta signatures. Study-level results: The ex vivo response was dominated by HLA-C-restricted CMV-specific TCR beta clonotypes.

TCRdb reprocessed the reads via MiXCR and lists one record per CDR3 protein. The sample has about 450,000 distinct CDR3 sequences, roughly a third seen once. Per germline, CDR1 MGHRA and CDR2 YSYEKL. The CDR3 is 16 residues long. The V gene end was trimmed by 0 bases and the J gene end by 4 bases; junction bases not matched to a gene: 2. About this clonotype itself: Its antigen is unidentified.

J is TRBJ2-2 and V is TRBV4-1, with 10 bases fitting TRBD1. The sample consisted of PBMCs. The clonotype was recovered from a human donor in good health (CMV status not recorded). Some clones in this sample may be carry-over from other donors' samples. The CDR3 loop reads CASSQERTGGTGELFF. CDR3 sequence (DNA): TGCGCCAGCAGCCAAGAAAGGACAGGGGGCACCGGGGAGCTGTTTTTT.